These T cell receptor beta chains were read from a single sample in a study of neoadjuvant anti-PD-1 for oral cavity cancer. The method was immunoSEQ multiplex PCR; TCRdb's version includes in-frame clones alone and lacks a portion of them. The sample records about 37,000 clones, about 36% being singletons. The sequences come from tumor tissue, collected after nivolumab (anti-PD-1) treatment. The source is a person aged 40 to 85 with oral cavity squamous cell carcinoma. Both conserved end residues are part of each CDR3. The D gene is left open where the match is weak. Clone sizes are given selectively: once, few, many, or a class where the clone is expanded.

v_gene,d_gene,j_gene,abundance,CDR3aa,CDR3nt
TRBV6-6,TRBD1,TRBJ1-1,.,CASSDRENTEAFF,TGTGCCAGCAGCGACAGGGAGAACACTGAAGCTTTCTTT
TRBV30,.,TRBJ1-5,few,CAWSVALPDQPQHF,TGTGCCTGGAGTGTAGCCCTCCCCGATCAGCCCCAGCATTTT
TRBV19,.,TRBJ1-5,once,CASTLGTAFNQPQHF,TGTGCCAGTACTCTGGGTACAGCCTTCAATCAGCCCCAGCATTTT
TRBV18,.,TRBJ1-1,once,CASSPGLGNTEAFF,TGTGCCAGCTCACCAGGGTTGGGGAACACTGAAGCTTTCTTT
TRBV28,TRBD1,TRBJ1-2,many,CASSMTGIYGYTF,TGTGCCAGCAGTATGACAGGGATCTATGGCTACACCTTC
TRBV9,TRBD1,TRBJ1-4,few,CASSDPMTGGEKLFF,TGTGCCAGCAGCGACCCGATGACAGGGGGTGAAAAACTGTTTTTT
TRBV5-4,TRBD2,TRBJ2-5,once,CASSPGLPTQYF,TGTGCCAGCAGTCCGGGACTACCGACCCAGTACTTC
TRBV19,.,TRBJ1-6,.,CASSRKSSYNSPLHF,TGTGCCAGTAGTCGCAAGAGCTCCTATAATTCACCCCTCCACTTT
TRBV5-1,TRBD2,TRBJ2-5,.,CASGGLAGSQETQYF,TGCGCCAGCGGGGGACTAGCGGGGTCCCAAGAGACCCAGTACTTC
TRBV5-4,TRBD1,TRBJ2-7,.,CASSSRGSVDEQYF,TGTGCCAGCAGCTCCAGGGGGTCGGTAGACGAGCAGTACTTC
TRBV29-1,.,TRBJ1-1,.,CSVRRVFVTEAFF,TGCAGCGTCAGGAGGGTGTTTGTCACTGAAGCTTTCTTT
TRBV5-1,.,TRBJ2-1,.,CASSTSLGDEQFF,TGCGCCAGCAGCACCTCCCTTGGGGATGAGCAGTTCTTC
TRBV7-2,TRBD2,TRBJ2-5,few,CASSWSRGGQETQYF,TGTGCCAGCAGCTGGTCCCGCGGGGGCCAAGAGACCCAGTACTTC
TRBV4-1,.,TRBJ1-1,once,CASSQTGGMNTEAFF,TGCGCCAGCAGCCAAACGGGGGGAATGAACACTGAAGCTTTCTTT
TRBV7-9,.,TRBJ2-2,few,CASSLEDGGGSGELFF,TGTGCCAGCAGCTTAGAGGACGGCGGAGGGTCCGGGGAGCTGTTTTTT
TRBV27,.,TRBJ2-1,few,CASSQGNSYNEQFF,TGTGCCAGCTCCCAGGGCAACTCCTACAATGAGCAGTTCTTC
TRBV30,TRBD1,TRBJ2-1,few,CACGQGDYNEQFF,TGTGCCTGCGGACAGGGGGATTACAATGAGCAGTTCTTC
TRBV2,TRBD1,TRBJ2-7,.,CASSEARYRGVEQYF,TGTGCCAGCAGTGAAGCGCGTTACAGGGGAGTCGAGCAGTACTTC
TRBV27,.,TRBJ2-1,.,CASSSPLRTVYNEQFF,TGTGCCAGCAGTTCCCCCCTCCGGACAGTATACAATGAGCAGTTCTTC
TRBV18,TRBD1,TRBJ2-2,few,CASSPKGTGWSGELFF,TGTGCCAGCTCACCTAAGGGGACAGGATGGTCCGGGGAGCTGTTTTTT
TRBV19,.,TRBJ1-4,.,CASSMAQKLFF,TGTGCCAGTAGTATGGCCCAAAAACTGTTTTTT
TRBV6-5,.,TRBJ2-7,medium-sized,CASSHRDGAYEQYF,TGTGCCAGCAGTCACCGGGACGGAGCCTACGAGCAGTACTTC
TRBV19,.,TRBJ1-3,.,CASSILRRGHSGNTIYF,TGTGCCAGTAGTATCCTTCGCAGGGGTCACTCTGGAAACACCATATATTTT
TRBV6-6,.,TRBJ1-2,.,CASSSWTYYGYTF,TGTGCCAGCAGCTCCTGGACATACTATGGCTACACCTTC
TRBV5-4,.,TRBJ2-6,few,CASSFPEGANVLTF,TGTGCCAGCAGCTTCCCCGAGGGGGCCAACGTCCTGACTTTC
TRBV9,TRBD2,TRBJ2-3,.,CASSVATSGGAMDTQYF,TGTGCCAGCAGCGTAGCTACTAGCGGGGGGGCCATGGATACGCAGTATTTT
TRBV13,.,TRBJ1-1,many,CASSLDRGAFF,TGTGCCAGCAGCTTAGACAGAGGAGCTTTCTTT
TRBV2,TRBD1,TRBJ2-7,.,CASSEIPWTGESYEQYF,TGTGCCAGCAGTGAGATACCCTGGACAGGGGAAAGCTACGAGCAGTACTTC
TRBV5-4,.,TRBJ1-1,.,CASSLGGGPNTEAFF,TGTGCCAGCAGCTTGGGAGGGGGGCCGAACACTGAAGCTTTCTTT
TRBV29-1,.,TRBJ2-1,few,CSVGVSSYNEQFF,TGCAGCGTTGGGGTAAGCTCCTACAATGAGCAGTTCTTC
TRBV15,TRBD1,TRBJ1-2,.,CATSFGQGINGYTF,TGTGCCACCAGCTTTGGACAGGGGATAAATGGCTACACCTTC
TRBV28,.,TRBJ2-4,many,CASSPPSGVDIQYF,TGTGCCAGCAGCCCGCCCTCAGGGGTCGACATTCAGTACTTC
TRBV6-5,.,TRBJ1-3,.,CASSDGASDTIYF,TGTGCCAGCAGTGACGGAGCTAGCGACACCATATATTTT
TRBV9,TRBD2,TRBJ2-2,.,CASSPRLADKPTGELFF,TGTGCCAGCAGCCCACGACTAGCGGATAAACCCACCGGGGAGCTGTTTTTT
TRBV4-1,.,TRBJ2-7,few,CASTPRTDSYEQYF,TGCGCCAGCACCCCGAGGACAGACTCCTACGAGCAGTACTTC
TRBV5-4,TRBD2,TRBJ2-2,few,CASSLWTGGTGELFF,TGTGCCAGCAGCTTGTGGACGGGAGGCACCGGGGAGCTGTTTTTT
TRBV18,.,TRBJ2-7,few,CASSRDGYEQYF,TGTGCCAGCTCCCGGGACGGCTACGAGCAGTACTTC
TRBV7-9,.,TRBJ1-2,.,CASSLAYGTSAGYTF,TGTGCCAGCAGCTTAGCGTACGGGACATCCGCTGGCTACACCTTC
TRBV4-2,.,TRBJ2-7,.,CASSQDRMNAAYEQYF,TGTGCCAGCAGCCAAGATCGGATGAACGCCGCCTACGAGCAGTACTTC
TRBV14,.,TRBJ1-3,.,CASNQVGVNTIYF,TGTGCCAGCAACCAAGTTGGGGTAAACACCATATATTTT
TRBV28,TRBD2,TRBJ2-3,few,CASSLAGARADTQYF,TGTGCCAGCAGTTTAGCGGGAGCGCGGGCAGATACGCAGTATTTT
TRBV9,.,TRBJ1-3,.,CASGRSGAGNTIYF,TGTGCCAGCGGTCGTAGCGGGGCTGGAAACACCATATATTTT
TRBV29-1,TRBD1,TRBJ2-7,.,CSVEGTGLYEQYF,TGCAGCGTTGAGGGGACAGGGCTGTACGAGCAGTACTTC